This T cell receptor (beta chain) was recorded in a study of blood T cell repertoires in COVID-19. Clones were read by immunoSEQ multiplex PCR, and TCRdb kept only the in-frame ones, dropping some. The sample shows 110,000 to 150,000 clones, under 80% of them seen only once. Unmatched junction bases numbered 10, after V lost 0 bases and J lost 0 bases. There are 19 residues in the CDR3. CDR1 KGHDR and CDR2 SFDVKD come from the germline V gene. The sequenced sample consisted of peripheral blood. V usage is TRBV24-1 and J usage is TRBJ2-1; 7 nucleotides align to TRBD2. The sequence was collected from a man in his sixties with acute or convalescent COVID-19. The CDR3 DNA reads TGTGCCACCAGTGATTTGCCCCATGAGCGGGATATCTCCTACAATGAGCAGTTCTTC. Translating gives CATSDLPHERDISYNEQFF.